The entry below describes one TCR beta chain. The data stem from a study of blood T cell repertoires in COVID-19. The overall study: Researchers got acute and convalescent COVID-19 samples from the United States, Italy and Spain. From T cells, B-cell-depleted T cells, or PBMCs came the material, which was cDNA or gDNA.

The CDR3 spans 17 residues. The germline gives CDR1 MGHRA, CDR2 YSYEKL. The J segment lost 7 bases and the V segment lost 2 bases, leaving 15 bases of the junction unmatched. Data came from immunoSEQ multiplex PCR; TCRdb stores just in-frame clones and leaves some out. The sample shows 150,000 to 200,000 clones, approximately 84% of them seen only once. Sequencing used peripheral blood. This TCR derives from an elderly woman with acute or convalescent COVID-19. The chain employs TRBV4-1 and TRBJ2-7, with 9 bases identical to TRBD1. The CDR3 region is CASSQRPPGQGPWEQYF. The CDR3 DNA reads TGCGCCAGCAGCCAAAGACCTCCGGGACAGGGACCTTGGGAGCAGTACTTC.